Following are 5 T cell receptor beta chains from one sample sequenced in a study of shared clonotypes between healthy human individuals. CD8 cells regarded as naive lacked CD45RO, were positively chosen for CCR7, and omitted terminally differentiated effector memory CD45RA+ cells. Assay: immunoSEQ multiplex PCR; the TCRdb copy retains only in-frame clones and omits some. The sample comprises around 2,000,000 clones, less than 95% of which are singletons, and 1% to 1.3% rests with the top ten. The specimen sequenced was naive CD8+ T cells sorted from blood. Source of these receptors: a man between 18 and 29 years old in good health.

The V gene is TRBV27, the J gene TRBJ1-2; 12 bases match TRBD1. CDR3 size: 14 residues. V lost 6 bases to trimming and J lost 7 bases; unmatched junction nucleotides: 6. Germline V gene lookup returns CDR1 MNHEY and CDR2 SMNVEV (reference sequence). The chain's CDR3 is CASRGTGGAGGYTF. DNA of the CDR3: TGTGCCAGCAGGGGGACAGGGGGCGCGGGTGGCTACACCTTC.

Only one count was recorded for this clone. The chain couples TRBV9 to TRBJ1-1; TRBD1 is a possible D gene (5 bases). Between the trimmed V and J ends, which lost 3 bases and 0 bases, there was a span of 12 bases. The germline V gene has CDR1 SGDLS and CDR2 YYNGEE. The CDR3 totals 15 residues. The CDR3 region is CASSDQGLMNTEAFF. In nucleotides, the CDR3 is TGTGCCAGCAGCGATCAGGGTCTCATGAACACTGAAGCTTTCTTT.

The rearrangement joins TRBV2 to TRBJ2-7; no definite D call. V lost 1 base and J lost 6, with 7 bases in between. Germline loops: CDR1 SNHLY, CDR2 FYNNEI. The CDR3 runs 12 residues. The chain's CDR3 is CASSEGVTEQYF. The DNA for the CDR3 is TGTGCCAGCAGTGAAGGAGTTACCGAGCAGTACTTC. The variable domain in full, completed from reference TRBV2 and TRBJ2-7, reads EPEVTQTPSHQVTQMGQEVILRCVPISNHLYFYWYRQILGQKVEFLVSFYNNEISEKSEIFDDQFSVERPDGSNFTLKIRSTKLEDSAMYFCASSEGVTEQYFGPGTRLTVT.

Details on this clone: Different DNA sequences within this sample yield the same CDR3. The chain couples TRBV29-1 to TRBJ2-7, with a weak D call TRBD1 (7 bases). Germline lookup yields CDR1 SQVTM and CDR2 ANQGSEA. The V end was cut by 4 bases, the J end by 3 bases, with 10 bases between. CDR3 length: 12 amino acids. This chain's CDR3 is CSVGQGLYEQYF. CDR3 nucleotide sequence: TGCAGCGTTGGACAGGGACTCTACGAGCAGTACTTC.

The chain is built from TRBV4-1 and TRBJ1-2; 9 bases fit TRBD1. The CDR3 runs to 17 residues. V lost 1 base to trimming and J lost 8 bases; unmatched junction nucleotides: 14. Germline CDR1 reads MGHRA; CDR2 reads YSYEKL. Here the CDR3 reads CASSQGLGTGTGNGYTF. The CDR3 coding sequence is TGCGCCAGCAGCCAAGGCCTAGGTACCGGGACAGGGAACGGCTACACCTTC.